This TCR beta chain was profiled in a study of blood T cell repertoires in COVID-19. Data came from immunoSEQ multiplex PCR; TCRdb stores just in-frame clones and leaves some out. The table includes 250,000 to 300,000 clones, nearly 90% detected once. From germline, CDR1 is LGHNA and CDR2 YNFKEQ. The CDR3 has 17 amino acids. Trimming left V 0 bases short and J 2 bases short, with 14 bases between. The receptor's source is a woman between 45 and 65 years old who had been exposed to COVID-19. The V call is TRBV4-2, the J call TRBJ1-5; no firm D call. Sequencing was performed on PBMCs or T cells enriched from blood (not recorded which). In DNA, the CDR3 is TGTGCCAGCAGCCAAGAGACTAGCCTGAATCGCAATCAGCCCCAGCATTTT. This sequence encodes CASSQETSLNRNQPQHF.